This T cell receptor beta chain was captured by sequencing in a study of CD8+ T cells in alopecia areata. Study-level background: Treated patients were given oral tofacitinib, which was dosed at 5 to 10 mg twice daily. Tofacitinib lasted 6 to 18 months, then 6 months off drug.

In regard to this clone: A junction end diverges from the germline sequence, so it may reflect a read error.

This CDR3 comprises 16 residues. From germline, CDR1 is LGHNA and CDR2 YNFKEQ. Sorted populations comprised CD4+ and CD8+ T cells obtained from PBMCs. cDNA prepared by RNA extraction and subsequent reverse transcription served as the template for sequencing. The method was immunoSEQ multiplex PCR; TCRdb's version includes in-frame clones alone and lacks a portion of them. The sample contains approximately 65,000 clones, about 44% of which appear only once. The receptor comes from a human donor with alopecia areata. The genes are TRBV4-2 and TRBJ2-1; TRBD2 matches at 7 bases. The sample was CD8+ T cells sorted from blood, taken at week 0. Written as DNA, the CDR3 is TGTGCCAGCAGTCAAGAGGCAACTAGCGTTAACAATGAGCAGTTCTTC. Protein product: CASSQEATSVNNEQFF.